This entry lists 21 T cell receptor beta chains sequenced from one sample in a study of blood T cell repertoires in COVID-19. Repertoires were generated with immunoSEQ multiplex PCR, while TCRdb's copy carries only in-frame clones and drops some. The sample includes 95,000 to 150,000 clones, roughly 77% of them seen just once. The sequencing sample was made of peripheral blood. All receptors come from a man aged 55 to 70 with active or convalescent COVID-19.

The rearrangement joins TRBV4-3 to TRBJ1-4, with D possibly being TRBD1 (5 bases). The germline gives CDR1 LGHNA, CDR2 YSLEER. Between the trimmed V and J ends, which lost 1 base and 3 bases, there was a span of 9 bases. This CDR3 has 15 residues. The CDR3 DNA reads as TGCGCCAGCAGCCAAGGGGGCAGATCTAATGAAAAACTGTTTTTT. Protein product: CASSQGGRSNEKLFF.

This chain connects TRBV5-1 to TRBJ1-2; 7 nucleotides match TRBD1. V lost 4 bases, J lost 4 bases, and 7 bases stayed unmatched. The CDR3 has 14 amino acids. Germline CDR1 SGHRS, CDR2 YFSETQ. In DNA form, the CDR3 reads TGCGCCAGCAGCCAGGGACAGAGCTCCTATGGCTACACCTTC. Residues: CASSQGQSSYGYTF.

The chain recombines TRBV4-1 with TRBJ1-1; no clear D gene. This CDR3 comprises 14 residues. With 2 bases removed from V and 0 bases from J, the gap between germline ends came to 7 bases. The germline V gene has CDR1 MGHRA and CDR2 YSYEKL. CDR3 loop: CASSQRGLNTEAFF. CDR3 in DNA: TGCGCCAGCAGCCAACGAGGTTTGAACACTGAAGCTTTCTTT.

This chain uses TRBV13 with TRBJ2-3, with 8 nucleotides matching TRBD1. The CDR3 length is 15 residues. CDR1 is PRHDT, CDR2 FYEKMQ, per germline (reference sequence). The trim removed 4 bases at V and 4 bases at J, leaving 7 bases unmatched. CDR3 residues: CASSSTDRAPDTQYF. The CDR3 DNA reads as TGTGCCAGCAGCTCGACGGACAGGGCTCCAGATACGCAGTATTTT.

The V call is TRBV2, the J call TRBJ1-2; 8 nucleotides line up with TRBD1. V was pared by 7 bases and J by 6 bases, with 7 bases of the junction left unmatched. Germline V CDR1 and CDR2: SNHLY, FYNNEI. This CDR3 is 13 amino acids long. CDR3 bases: TGTGCCAGCACGTCTGACAGGGGAGATGGCTACACCTTC. Translating gives CASTSDRGDGYTF.

The chain carries TRBV11-2 and TRBJ2-7; TRBD2 aligns across 9 bases. CDR3 length equals 14 residues. V shed 6 bases and J 0 bases; nucleotides not matched to a gene: 3. Germline CDR1 reads SGHAT; CDR2 reads FQNNGV. The CDR3 DNA reads as TGTGCCAGCAGGACTAGCGGAAACTCCTACGAGCAGTACTTC. Amino acids: CASRTSGNSYEQYF.

The genes are TRBV9 and TRBJ1-2; D unresolved. V lost 3 bases and J lost 4, with 13 bases in between. Germline CDR1 and CDR2: SGDLS and YYNGEE. The CDR3 is 14 amino acids. The CDR3 nucleotides read TGTGCCAGCAGCGCTCCTCTCGAGTCCTATGGCTACACCTTC. Protein: CASSAPLESYGYTF.

This clone was counted between two and nine times. CDR3 bases: TGTGCCAGCAGTCCAAGGGGCTGGCGGATACTCTACGAGCAGTACTTC. It yields the protein CASSPRGWRILYEQYF. The chain couples TRBV28 to TRBJ2-7; possibly TRBD1 for D (5 bases). The CDR3 consists of 16 residues. Trimming stripped 5 bases from V and 3 bases from J, with 20 bases between. From germline, CDR1 is MDHEN and CDR2 SYDVKM.

The V and J genes are TRBV19 and TRBJ2-3, with D hard to call. The CDR3 runs to 13 residues. Trimming removed 8 bases at V and 3 bases at J, with 12 bases between. Germline CDR1 reads LNHDA; CDR2 reads SQIVND (reference sequence). DNA of the CDR3: TGTGCCAGTCGAGCTCCTAGTACAGATACGCAGTATTTT. Amino acids: CASRAPSTDTQYF. Drawing the rest from reference TRBV19 and TRBJ2-3, the complete variable domain is DGGITQSPKYLFRKEGQNVTLSCEQNLNHDAMYWYRQDPGQGLRLIYYSQIVNDFQKGDIAEGYSVSREKKESFPLTVTSAQKNPTAFYLCASRAPSTDTQYFGPGTRLTVL.

The chain recombines TRBV24-1 with TRBJ1-5; D is ambiguous. Germline CDR1 and CDR2: KGHDR and SFDVKD. The V gene lost 5 bases and the J gene lost 0 bases, with 10 bases spanning the gap. The CDR3 totals 15 residues. CDR3 coding DNA: TGTGCCACCAGTGGAATCAGATATAGCAATCAGCCCCAGCATTTT. Its translation is CATSGIRYSNQPQHF.

This clone was seen a single time. V gene TRBV5-5 combines with J gene TRBJ1-2; 8 nucleotides match TRBD1. V lost 1 base and J lost 6; bases outside the gene matches: 8. This CDR3 is built from 15 residues. Germline V lookup: CDR1 SGHKS, CDR2 YYEKEE (reference sequence). CDR3 sequence reads: CASSLYETGVDGYTF. CDR3 coding DNA: TGTGCCAGCAGCTTGTACGAGACAGGGGTTGATGGCTACACCTTC.

In its sample, this clone was seen once. The chain is built from TRBV19 and TRBJ2-7, with TRBD2 as a possible D gene (7 bases). V dropped 5 bases and J dropped 5 bases, with 10 bases sitting between them. The CDR3 consists of 12 residues. Germline V gene data show CDR1 as LNHDA and CDR2 as SQIVND (reference sequence). The CDR3 DNA follows: TGTGCCAGTAGTTCGGGGGGCCACGAGCAGTACTTC. Its translation: CASSSGGHEQYF.

The chain uses TRBV5-5 and TRBJ2-7; 8 nucleotides line up with TRBD1. Germline CDR1 reads SGHKS; CDR2 reads YYEKEE (reference sequence). The V segment lost 4 bases and the J segment 6 bases; nucleotides outside the gene matches: 12. The length of the CDR3 is 15 residues. The CDR3 DNA reads TGTGCCAGCAGCCCAGCCGCTCAGGGGGCTCCCGAGCAGTACTTC. It translates to CASSPAAQGAPEQYF.

This clone has only a few counts. The rearrangement links TRBV9 to TRBJ2-3, with D possibly TRBD2 on 6 matching bases. CDR1 and CDR2 from the germline V gene are SGDLS and YYNGEE. Trimming removed 4 bases at V and 2 bases at J, with 8 bases between. The CDR3 covers 13 residues. The CDR3 protein is CASSRDFTDTQYF. CDR3 bases: TGTGCCAGCAGCCGGGACTTCACAGATACGCAGTATTTT.

This clone has a handful of counts. This sequence joins TRBV19 and TRBJ2-7, with 8 bases identical to TRBD1. Trimming at V came to 5 bases and at J to 7 bases, leaving 7 bases not matched to a gene. CDR3 size: 13 residues. The germline V gene has CDR1 LNHDA and CDR2 SQIVND (reference sequence). CDR3 bases: TGTGCCAGTAGTGACAGGGGAACGGGGGAGCAGTACTTC. Amino acid sequence: CASSDRGTGEQYF.

The chain combines TRBV29-1 with TRBJ1-1, with D unresolved. The germline CDR1 and CDR2 sequences are SQVTM and ANQGSEA. V was clipped by 3 bases and J by 11 bases, with 16 bases between them. The CDR3 is 12 residues long. CDR3 nucleotides: TGCAGCGTTGACTCTTCGATACGAGGTGCTTTCTTT. It is translated as CSVDSSIRGAFF.

The V gene is TRBV30, the J gene TRBJ2-3, with 8 bases identical to TRBD2. Germline V gene data show CDR1 as GTSNPN and CDR2 as SVGIG (reference sequence). V lost 0 bases, J lost 3 bases, and 5 bases stayed unmatched. The length of the CDR3 is 15 residues. In DNA, the CDR3 is TGTGCCTGGAGTGTACGAAGCGGGAGTACAGATACGCAGTATTTT. Protein sequence: CAWSVRSGSTDTQYF.

This chain links TRBV12-3 or TRBV12-4 with TRBJ1-2, with a possible D match to TRBD1 (6 bases). The CDR3 has 13 amino acids. With 4 bases removed from V and 9 bases from J, the gap between germline ends came to 15 bases. CDR3 sequence reads: CASSSQGLRRYTF. In nucleotides, the CDR3 is TGTGCCAGCAGTTCCCAGGGGCTTCGACGCTACACCTTC.

This chain connects TRBV29-1 to TRBJ1-1; D gene ambiguous. The CDR3 consists of 10 residues. Germline V gene sequence: CDR1 SQVTM, CDR2 ANQGSEA. Trimming took 3 bases from V and 11 from J, leaving 10 bases between them. The CDR3 sequence is CSVDRFVAFF. The CDR3, as DNA: TGCAGCGTTGACAGATTCGTGGCTTTCTTT. The full variable domain, its missing parts supplied by reference TRBV29-1 and TRBJ1-1, is SAVISQKPSRDICQRGTSLTIQCQVDSQVTMMFWYRQQPGQSLTLIATANQGSEATYESGFVIDKFPISRPNLTFSTLTVSNMSPEDSSIYLCSVDRFVAFFGQGTRLTVV.

The V call is TRBV5-1, the J call TRBJ2-3, with a tentative D call TRBD2 (5 bases). The CDR3 sequence is 17 residues long. CDR1 and CDR2 from the germline V gene are SGHRS and YFSETQ. V was shortened by 4 bases and J by 1 base, with 19 bases between the two germline ends. The CDR3 DNA sequence: TGCGCCAGCAGCCGGGGAATAGGTCCAGGAGGCACAGATACGCAGTATTTT. The encoded protein is CASSRGIGPGGTDTQYF.

This sequence joins TRBV19 and TRBJ1-6, with a weak D call TRBD1 (5 bases). V was shortened by 6 bases and J by 7 bases, with 13 bases between the two germline ends. The CDR3 loop spans 14 amino acids. CDR1 and CDR2 from the germline V gene are LNHDA and SQIVND (reference sequence). The CDR3, as DNA: TGTGCCAGTAGAGGACCACGGGGGAATTCACCCCTCCACTTT. Translating gives CASRGPRGNSPLHF.